A single sample gave rise to the 9 T cell receptor beta chains below, sequenced in a study of blood T cells in healthy people across ages (dated by TCRdb to between 2015 and 2016). Library method: 5' RACE. Instrument used: Illumina HiSeq 2500. A second 7 to 11 cycle PCR used a sample-barcoded 5' primer and a J-beta primer mix. TCRdb redid the processing of the public reads, applying fastp at Q25 and MiXCR, and retained in-frame beta chains. Rows are unified per CDR3 protein, each entry keeping the most common DNA and genes. Recorded for this sample are some 1.4 million distinct CDR3 sequences; about 40% of them occurred a single time. 7.9% of the sample is in the top ten clones. The sample comprised blood. These TCRs come from a woman under 30 in good health.

This clonotype was found a few times. This chain uses TRBV7-2 with TRBJ2-7, with 9 bases lining up with TRBD2. This CDR3 region has 16 residues. The ends lost 4 bases at V and 1 base at J; junction bases unmatched: 8. CDR1 SGHTA and CDR2 FQGNSA come from the germline V gene. The CDR3 region is CASSSVTSGESYEQYF. The CDR3 coding sequence is TGTGCCAGCAGCTCTGTGACTAGCGGAGAATCCTACGAGCAGTACTTC.

On this clonotype: The junction differs from germline at one of its ends, possibly a read error. The genes are TRBV2 and TRBJ2-3; 11 bases are a match to TRBD2. The CDR3 is 16 residues long. From germline, CDR1 is SNHLY and CDR2 FYNNEI. CDR3 nucleotide sequence: TGTGCCAGCGGTGAATTAGCGGGGGGGCCGACAGATACGCAGTATTTT. Its protein product is CASGELAGGPTDTQYF.

In its sample, this clonotype was seen a few times. The chain carries TRBV9 and TRBJ1-1; tentative D call: TRBD1 (5 bases). This CDR3 is 14 amino acids long. Germline CDR1 is SGDLS and CDR2 is YYNGEE. V gave up 0 bases and J gave up 4 bases, with 10 bases separating them. CDR3 bases: TGTGCCAGCAGCGTAGAGATCGGGGGCACTGAAGCTTTCTTT. Translated: CASSVEIGGTEAFF. Filled out from reference TRBV9 and TRBJ1-1, the complete variable domain reads DSGVTQTPKHLITATGQRVTLRCSPRSGDLSVYWYQQSLDQGLQFLIQYYNGEERAKGNILERFSAQQFPDLHSELNLSSLELGDSALYFCASSVEIGGTEAFFGQGTRLTVV.

This clonotype was detected a few times. V is TRBV20-1 and J is TRBJ2-5; D is perhaps TRBD1 or TRBD2 (5 bases each). CDR3 length: 13 residues. CDR1 and CDR2 (germline): DFQATT, SNEGSKA (reference sequence). V lost 0 bases to trimming and J lost 9 bases, with 14 bases between them. The CDR3 nucleotides are TGCAGTGCTAGAGATCAAGGAGTGGGGGCCCAGTACTTC. It is translated as CSARDQGVGAQYF.

This clonotype was seen a few times. This chain connects TRBV3-1 to TRBJ2-4; 15 positions match TRBD2. Germline trimming cut 1 base from V and 3 bases from J; bases unmatched to any gene: 1. Germline loops: CDR1 LGHDT, CDR2 YNNKEL (reference sequence). This CDR3 comprises 17 residues. CDR3 nucleotides: TGTGCCAGCAGCCAAGTGGGACTAGCGGGGGGCAAAAACATTCAGTACTTC. Its translation is CASSQVGLAGGKNIQYF.

The chain has TRBV9 and TRBJ2-1; TRBD1 matches at 7 bases. Trimming at V came to 4 bases and at J to 4 bases, leaving 8 bases not matched to a gene. CDR1 is SGDLS and CDR2 is YYNGEE in the germline V gene. The CDR3 runs 15 residues. Written as DNA, the CDR3 is TGTGCCAGCAGCCCCCACAGGGGTTTATACAATGAGCAGTTCTTC. It yields the protein CASSPHRGLYNEQFF.

The chain has TRBV12-3 or TRBV12-4 and TRBJ2-1; 8 bases agree with TRBD2. V shed 2 bases and J 8 bases; nucleotides not matched to a gene: 8. This CDR3 contains 15 residues. This chain's CDR3 is CASSLSQRELDEQFF. DNA of the CDR3: TGTGCCAGCAGTTTAAGCCAGCGGGAGCTAGATGAGCAGTTCTTC.

The V call is TRBV7-9, the J call TRBJ1-6, with 9 bases identical to TRBD1. The germline CDR1 and CDR2 sequences are SEHNR and FQNEAQ (reference sequence). CDR3 length: 16 amino acids. V was pared by 4 bases and J by 7 bases, with 8 bases of the junction left unmatched. CDR3 loop: CASSSITGGENSPLHF. CDR3 in DNA: TGTGCCAGCAGCTCAATAACAGGGGGCGAAAATTCACCCCTCCACTTT.

CDR3 bases: TGTGCCAGCAGCGCAATAAGTGGTGGTGAAGCTTTCTTT. It encodes CASSAISGGEAFF. This chain links TRBV9 with TRBJ1-1; D unresolved. The ends were cut back, 3 bases at V and 7 bases at J, with 13 bases in the middle. There are 13 residues in the CDR3. CDR1 SGDLS and CDR2 YYNGEE come from the germline V gene.